The clone carrying this T cell receptor beta chain was picked up a small number of times. The source of the sample is a study of cytomegalovirus exposure and HLA in healthy donors. Germline V gives CDR1 MNHEY, CDR2 SMNVEV (reference sequence). CDR3 length: 13 residues. V gave up 6 bases and J gave up 5 bases; unmatched junction bases: 4. The PCR employed 60 Vbeta primers together with 13 Jbeta primers. Generated by immunoSEQ multiplex PCR, the TCRdb table keeps only in-frame clones and is missing some. The repertoire holds about 130,000 clones, with 80% as singletons. Regarding donors, all were healthy bone marrow donors.

The sequencing input was PBMCs. The TCR was taken from a man in his forties or fifties in good health and CMV-seronegative. The chain joins TRBV27 to TRBJ1-2; 9 bases are shared with TRBD1. The CDR3 nucleotides read TGTGCCAGCAGACAGACAGGGGGATATGGCTACACCTTC. Translation gives CASRQTGGYGYTF.